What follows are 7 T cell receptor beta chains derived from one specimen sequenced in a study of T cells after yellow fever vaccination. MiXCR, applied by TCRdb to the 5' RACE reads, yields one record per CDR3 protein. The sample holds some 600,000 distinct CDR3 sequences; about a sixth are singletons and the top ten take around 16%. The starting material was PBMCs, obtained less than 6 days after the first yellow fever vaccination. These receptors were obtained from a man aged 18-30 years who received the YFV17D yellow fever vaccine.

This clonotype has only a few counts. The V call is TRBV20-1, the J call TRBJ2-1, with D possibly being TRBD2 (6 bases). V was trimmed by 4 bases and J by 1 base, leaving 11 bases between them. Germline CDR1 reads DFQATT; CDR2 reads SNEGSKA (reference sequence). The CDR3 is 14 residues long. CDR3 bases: TGCAGTGCTATTGGGGGGAAATCCTACAATGAGCAGTTCTTC. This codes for CSAIGGKSYNEQFF.

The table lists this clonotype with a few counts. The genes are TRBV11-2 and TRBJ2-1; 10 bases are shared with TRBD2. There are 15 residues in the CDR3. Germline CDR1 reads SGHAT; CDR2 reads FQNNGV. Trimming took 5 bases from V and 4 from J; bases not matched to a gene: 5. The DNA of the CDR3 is TGTGCCAGCAGCGCACTAGCGGGGAAATACAATGAGCAGTTCTTC. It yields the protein CASSALAGKYNEQFF.

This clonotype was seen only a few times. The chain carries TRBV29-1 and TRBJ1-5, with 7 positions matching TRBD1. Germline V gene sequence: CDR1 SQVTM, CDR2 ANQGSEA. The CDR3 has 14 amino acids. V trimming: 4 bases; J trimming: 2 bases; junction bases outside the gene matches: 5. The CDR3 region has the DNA TGCAGCGTTGGTTACAGGGGAGGCAATCAGCCCCAGCATTTT. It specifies CSVGYRGGNQPQHF.

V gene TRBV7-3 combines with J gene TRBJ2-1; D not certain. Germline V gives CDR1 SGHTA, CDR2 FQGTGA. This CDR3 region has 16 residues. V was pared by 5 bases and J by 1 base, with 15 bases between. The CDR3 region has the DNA TGTGCCAGCAGCCCATGGTCGTCTGGGTCCTACAATGAGCAGTTCTTC. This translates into CASSPWSSGSYNEQFF.

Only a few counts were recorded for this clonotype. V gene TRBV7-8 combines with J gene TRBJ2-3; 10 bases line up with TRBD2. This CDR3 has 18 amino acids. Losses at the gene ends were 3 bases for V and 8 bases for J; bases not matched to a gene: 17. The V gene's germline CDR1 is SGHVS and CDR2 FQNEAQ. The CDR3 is CASSLRGSGGALSGTQYF. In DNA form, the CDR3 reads TGTGCCAGCAGCTTGAGGGGAAGCGGGGGGGCTTTATCGGGTACGCAGTATTTT. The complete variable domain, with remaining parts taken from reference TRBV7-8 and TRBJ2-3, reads GAGVSQSPRYKVAKRGQDVALRCDPISGHVSLFWYQQALGQGPEFLTYFQNEAQLDKSGLPSDRFFAERPEGSVSTLKIQRTQQEDSAVYLCASSLRGSGGALSGTQYFGPGTRLTVL.

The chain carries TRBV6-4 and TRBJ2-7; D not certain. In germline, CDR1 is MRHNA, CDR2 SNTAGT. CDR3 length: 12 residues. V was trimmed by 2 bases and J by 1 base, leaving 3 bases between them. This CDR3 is CASSDRSYEQYV. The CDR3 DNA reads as TGTGCCAGCAGTGACAGATCCTACGAGCAGTACGTC.

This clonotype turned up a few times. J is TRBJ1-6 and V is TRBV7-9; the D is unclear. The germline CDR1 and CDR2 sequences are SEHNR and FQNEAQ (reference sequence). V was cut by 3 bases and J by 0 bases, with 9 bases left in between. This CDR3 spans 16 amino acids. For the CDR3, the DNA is TGTGCCAGCAGCTTGCGGATAAGCTCCTATAATTCACCCCTCCACTTT. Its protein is CASSLRISSYNSPLHF.